This T cell receptor (beta chain) was sequenced in a study of response to subunit inactivated influenza vaccine. TCRdb re-analysed the RT-PCR reads in MiXCR, keeping a single row per CDR3 protein. The table lists over 800,000 distinct CDR3 sequences, approximately 22% of them singletons, with roughly 10% in the top ten. The V gene lost 2 bases and the J gene lost 2 bases, with 8 bases spanning the gap. Germline values: CDR1 SGHAT, CDR2 FQNNGV. The CDR3 contains 14 residues. There are a few counts of this clonotype. The rearrangement uses TRBV11-2 and TRBJ2-3; D remains ambiguous. This TCR derives from a man aged 50 or older who received an inactivated influenza vaccine. This material consisted of PBMCs from blood, taken approximately 5 days after vaccination. CDR3 nucleotide sequence: TGTGCCAGCAGCTTAAGACCCAACACAGATACGCAGTATTTT. Residues: CASSLRPNTDTQYF.